This T cell receptor (beta chain) appears in the sequencing data of a study of blood T cell repertoires in COVID-19. V was shortened by 1 base and J by 4 bases, with 6 bases between the two germline ends. This CDR3 is built from 13 residues. CDR1 and CDR2 (germline): SGHKS, YYEKEE (reference sequence). In the original processing: Amplification from reference gene primers served as the basis for estimated nucleated cell counts. Some clones are missing from TCRdb's copy, which holds only in-frame ones; the method was immunoSEQ multiplex PCR. From that table come the V and J calls and clone size; the DNA was used to work out D and trimming. The data show some 81,000 clones, over 90% seen once.

The sequenced sample was peripheral blood. This rearrangement joins TRBV5-5 to TRBJ2-1; perhaps TRBD1 as D (6 bases). The source of this sequence is a human donor with active COVID-19. The donor label of this sample is uncertain. The CDR3 DNA follows: TGTGCCAGCAGCTTGACAGGGTACAATGAGCAGTTCTTC. Its translation: CASSLTGYNEQFF.